The sequence of this T cell receptor beta chain was determined in a study of blood T cells in healthy people across ages. For the second PCR, which ran for about 6 to 11 cycles, a sample-barcoded 5' primer and a J-beta primer mix were used. Researchers report that each sample yielded at least 2.5 million CDR3-containing paired-end reads. From the 5' RACE reads, TCRdb called clonotypes with MiXCR, one entry per CDR3 protein. The sample includes 600,000 to 650,000 distinct CDR3 sequences, 58% of them seen just once. Trimming left V 7 bases short and J 9 bases short, with 13 bases between. This CDR3 is 12 amino acids long. Germline lookup yields CDR1 MNHNY and CDR2 SVGAGI (reference sequence).

The rearrangement uses TRBV6-6 and TRBJ2-1, with D uncertain. The sequenced sample consisted of blood. The clonotype comes from a man aged 55-75 years in good health. CDR3 in DNA: TGTGCCAGCACCCGGGTAGACGGTGAGCAGTTCTTC. It yields the protein CASTRVDGEQFF.